The sequence of this T cell receptor (beta chain) was determined in a study of blood T cell repertoires in COVID-19. Turning to the study itself: COVID-19 samples collected from the United States, Italy and Spain covered acute and convalescent phases. Sources were T cells, B-cell-depleted T cells, or PBMCs; the material itself was cDNA or gDNA.

In the authors' workflow: Amplification from reference gene primers served as the basis for estimated nucleated cell counts. The table came from immunoSEQ multiplex PCR; TCRdb's copy has only in-frame clones and leaves some out. V and J calls and clone size are copied from that table; D and trimming were computed from the DNA. The repertoire holds 130,000 to 150,000 clones, with approximately 80% as singletons. Germline V gene data show CDR1 as MNHEY and CDR2 as SMNVEV (reference sequence). V lost 6 bases and J 2 bases, leaving 8 bases between the germline ends. The CDR3 has 14 amino acids. This TCR came from a human donor in a cohort sampled during active COVID-19. The chain combines TRBV27 with TRBJ2-6; D gene uncertain. The sequenced sample consisted of peripheral blood. CDR3 protein: CASSDFAGANVLTF. CDR3 DNA: TGTGCCAGCAGCGACTTCGCTGGGGCCAACGTCCTGACTTTC.